This TCR beta chain was observed in a study of memory CD4+ T cells and cytomegalovirus serostatus. At the level of the study: This sample comes from healthy Belgian adults, roughly 9 CMV seropositive, about 25 seronegative.

A word on this clone: The antigen remains unidentified.

Study observations and caveats: CD4+ memory repertoires contained about two fifths of the roughly 160 reported CMV TCRbeta sequences.

Single viable CD3+CD4+CD8-CD45RO+ cells were sorted as the memory CD4+ T cells. CMV serostatus came from serum IgG against pp150, pp28, p38, p52. The CDR3 consists of 15 residues. Trimming cost V 7 bases and J 1 base, with 16 bases left between them. Per germline, CDR1 LNHDA and CDR2 SQIVND (reference sequence). TCRdb's table, derived via immunoSEQ multiplex PCR, lists solely in-frame clones and lacks some. The data contain some 41,000 clones, less than 80% of them singletons. This receptor was obtained from an adult in good health and CMV-seronegative. The chain carries TRBV19 and TRBJ1-1; D is perhaps TRBD1 (6 bases). The source material was memory CD4+ T cells from blood. The CDR3 nucleotides are TGTGCCAGTACCTATATCAGGGGCGGGAACACTGAAGCTTTCTTT. Protein sequence: CASTYIRGGNTEAFF.